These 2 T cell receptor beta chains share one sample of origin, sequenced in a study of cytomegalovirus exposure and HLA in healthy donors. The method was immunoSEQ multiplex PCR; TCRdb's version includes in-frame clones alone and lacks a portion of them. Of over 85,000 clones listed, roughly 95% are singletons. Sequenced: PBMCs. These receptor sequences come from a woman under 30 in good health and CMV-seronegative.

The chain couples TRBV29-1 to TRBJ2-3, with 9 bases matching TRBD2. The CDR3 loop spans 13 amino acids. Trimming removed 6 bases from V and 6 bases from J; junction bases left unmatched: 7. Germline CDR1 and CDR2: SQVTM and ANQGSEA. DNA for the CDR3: TGCAGCGTAGATAGCGGGAGTATCGATACGCAGTATTTT. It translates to CSVDSGSIDTQYF.

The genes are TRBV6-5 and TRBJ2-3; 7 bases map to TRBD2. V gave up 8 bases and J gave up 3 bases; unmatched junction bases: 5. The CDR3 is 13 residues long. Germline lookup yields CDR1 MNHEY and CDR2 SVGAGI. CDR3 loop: CASGLAVTDTQYF. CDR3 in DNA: TGTGCCAGCGGGCTAGCGGTTACAGATACGCAGTATTTT.